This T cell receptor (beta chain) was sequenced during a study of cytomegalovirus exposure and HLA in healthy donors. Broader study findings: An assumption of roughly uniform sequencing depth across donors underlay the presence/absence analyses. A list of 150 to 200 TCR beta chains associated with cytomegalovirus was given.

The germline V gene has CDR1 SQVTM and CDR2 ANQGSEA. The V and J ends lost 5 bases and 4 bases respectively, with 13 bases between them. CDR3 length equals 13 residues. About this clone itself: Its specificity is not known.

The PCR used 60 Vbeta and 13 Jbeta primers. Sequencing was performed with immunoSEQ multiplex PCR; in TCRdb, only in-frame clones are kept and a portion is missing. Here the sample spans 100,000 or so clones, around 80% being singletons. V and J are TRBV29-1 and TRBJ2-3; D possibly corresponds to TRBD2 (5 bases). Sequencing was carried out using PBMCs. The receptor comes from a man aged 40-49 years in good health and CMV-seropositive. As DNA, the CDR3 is TGCAGCGTTTCCCGGGGTTTACCAGATACGCAGTATTTT. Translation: CSVSRGLPDTQYF.